The rows below give T cell receptor beta chains drawn from one sample of a study of T cell responses to AZD1222 COVID-19 vaccine. TCRdb keeps only in-frame clones here, not all; method: immunoSEQ multiplex PCR. The table has around 84,000 clones, 80% to 90% seen once. The specimen was peripheral blood, collected on day 0 of MenACWY control vaccination. These receptor sequences come from an adult in good health. Each CDR3 is given with its conserved first and last residue. The D gene is left open where the match is weak.

j_call: TRBJ1-1
d_call: .
v_call: TRBV19
cdr3_aa: CASSIWGSNTEAFF
cdr3_nt: TGTGCCAGTAGTATCTGGGGCTCGAACACTGAAGCTTTCTTT

j_call: TRBJ1-1
d_call: .
v_call: TRBV5-3
cdr3_aa: CARSLAYARKGMNTEAFF
cdr3_nt: TGTGCCAGAAGCTTGGCCTATGCAAGAAAGGGGATGAACACTGAAGCTTTCTTT

j_call: TRBJ2-1
d_call: .
v_call: TRBV7-2
cdr3_aa: CASSPTVGAYNEQFF
cdr3_nt: TGTGCCAGCAGCCCGACTGTGGGGGCATACAATGAGCAGTTCTTC

j_call: TRBJ1-4
d_call: .
v_call: TRBV2
cdr3_aa: CATSAWVFEKLFF
cdr3_nt: TGTGCCACCTCAGCGTGGGTTTTCGAAAAACTGTTTTTT

j_call: TRBJ1-5
d_call: TRBD1
v_call: TRBV19
cdr3_aa: CASRRQGDGNQPQHF
cdr3_nt: TGTGCCAGTAGGAGACAGGGGGATGGCAATCAGCCCCAGCATTTT

j_call: TRBJ1-6
d_call: .
v_call: TRBV5-1
cdr3_aa: CASSLEAGLSNSPLHF
cdr3_nt: TGCGCCAGCAGCTTGGAGGCAGGTCTTAGCAATTCACCCCTCCACTTT

j_call: TRBJ2-7
d_call: .
v_call: TRBV11-2
cdr3_aa: CASSFGLGTYEQYF
cdr3_nt: TGTGCCAGCAGCTTTGGTTTAGGAACGTACGAGCAGTACTTC

j_call: TRBJ1-4
d_call: .
v_call: TRBV5-5
cdr3_aa: CASSLLAGPENEKLFF
cdr3_nt: TGTGCCAGCAGCTTGTTGGCAGGTCCCGAGAATGAAAAACTGTTTTTT

j_call: TRBJ2-1
d_call: TRBD1
v_call: TRBV7-9
cdr3_aa: CASSLDPGQGTYNEQFF
cdr3_nt: TGTGCCAGCAGCTTAGATCCGGGACAGGGTACCTACAATGAGCAGTTCTTC

j_call: TRBJ1-2
d_call: .
v_call: TRBV5-6
cdr3_aa: CASSLAGGNHGYTF
cdr3_nt: TGTGCCAGCAGCTTGGCCGGGGGGAACCATGGCTACACCTTC

j_call: TRBJ2-2
d_call: .
v_call: TRBV5-4
cdr3_aa: CASSLGWGSTGELFF
cdr3_nt: TGTGCCAGCAGCTTGGGGTGGGGTTCCACCGGGGAGCTGTTTTTT

j_call: TRBJ1-6
d_call: .
v_call: TRBV30
cdr3_aa: CAWSGPRGSYNSPLHF
cdr3_nt: TGTGCCTGGAGTGGACCTCGGGGCTCCTATAATTCACCCCTCCACTTT